Each of the 11 T cell receptor beta chains below was sequenced from the same sample in a study of OX40 agonist ivuxolimab in advanced cancers. Libraries were prepared by immunoSEQ multiplex PCR; TCRdb keeps only in-frame clonotypes and omits some of them. The sample yields fewer than 100,000 clones, about 80% seen once. The source material was CD4+ or CD8+ T cells sorted from blood, sampled in a trial of the OX40 agonist ivuxolimab. These receptors all stem from an adult with an advanced solid tumor such as melanoma, head and neck, liver or kidney cancer.

The chain recombines TRBV27 with TRBJ1-1, with 8 bases that match TRBD1. The germline CDR1 and CDR2 sequences are MNHEY and SMNVEV (reference sequence). This CDR3 is built from 14 residues. The ends lost 7 bases at V and 4 bases at J; junction bases unmatched: 8. The CDR3 sequence is CASILTGAGTEAFF. CDR3 bases: TGTGCCAGCATTCTGACAGGGGCGGGCACTGAAGCTTTCTTT.

CDR3 sequence: CASSEPGPGPYEQYF. The CDR3 nucleotides are TGTGCCAGCAGTGAACCCGGGCCAGGCCCCTACGAGCAGTACTTC. The J gene is TRBJ2-7, the V gene TRBV2; no reliable D call. From germline, CDR1 is SNHLY and CDR2 FYNNEI. Trimming cost V 2 bases and J 2 bases, with 13 bases left between them. This CDR3 has 15 amino acids.

V is TRBV12-2 and J is TRBJ2-1. TRBV12-2 represents a pseudogene. This CDR3 contains 19 residues. This CDR3 is CASRLGGNGLVRSYNEQFF. In DNA, the CDR3 is TGTGCAAGTCGCTTAGGGGGTAACGGGCTAGTGAGGTCCTACAATGAGCAGTTCTTC.

The rearrangement links TRBV6-1 to TRBJ2-7; D is perhaps TRBD2 (7 bases). Between the trimmed V and J ends, which lost 10 bases and 2 bases, there was a span of 15 bases. The CDR3 has 13 amino acids. CDR1 is MNHNS and CDR2 is SASEGT in the germline V gene. CDR3 in DNA: TGTGCCACCCTCGCGGGGGCCGCCTACGAGCAGTACTTC. Protein product: CATLAGAAYEQYF.

This chain joins TRBV19 and TRBJ2-4; TRBD1 matches 12 bases. Trimming cost V 3 bases and J 0 bases; bases outside gene matches: 9. Per the germline V gene, CDR1 is LNHDA and CDR2 is SQIVND (reference sequence). This CDR3 region has 19 residues. The CDR3 nucleotides are TGTGCCAGTAGTATCCGGGACAGGGGGCGGAAACTAGCCAAAAACATTCAGTACTTC. Its translation: CASSIRDRGRKLAKNIQYF.

The CDR3 protein is CASTLDRGVTEAFF. CDR3 sequence (DNA): TGTGCCAGCACCTTGGACAGGGGAGTTACTGAAGCTTTCTTT. The chain employs TRBV6-6 and TRBJ1-1, with 9 bases matching TRBD1. The CDR3 sequence is 14 residues long. With V trimmed by 7 bases and J by 5 bases, 8 bases remained unmatched. Germline CDR1 and CDR2: MNHNY and SVGAGI (reference sequence).

The chain uses TRBV18 and TRBJ1-5; D is unresolved. The CDR3 runs 14 residues. Germline V gene data show CDR1 as KGHSH and CDR2 as LQKENI. V was clipped by 1 base and J by 2 bases, with 6 bases between them. The CDR3 loop is CASSPQGRNQPQHF. DNA of the CDR3: TGTGCCAGCTCACCACAGGGTCGCAATCAGCCCCAGCATTTT.

The rearrangement joins TRBV4-1 to TRBJ1-5; D may be TRBD1 (5 bases). This CDR3 is 14 amino acids long. V gave up 0 bases and J gave up 6 bases, with 9 bases separating them. Germline lookup yields CDR1 MGHRA and CDR2 YSYEKL. CDR3 loop: CASSQDEGRQPQHF. The CDR3 region has the DNA TGCGCCAGCAGCCAAGATGAGGGGCGTCAGCCCCAGCATTTT.

The CDR3 loop reads CASSPVRANGYTF. The CDR3 region has the DNA TGTGCCAGCAGCCCCGTGAGGGCCAATGGCTACACCTTC. V gene TRBV6-5 combines with J gene TRBJ1-2; no clear D gene. The CDR3 length is 13 residues. V was cut by 6 bases and J by 6 bases, with 14 bases left in between. The germline V gene encodes CDR1 MNHEY and CDR2 SVGAGI.

The rearrangement joins TRBV7-2 to TRBJ1-5; tentative D call: TRBD1 (5 bases). Trimming stripped 5 bases from V and 0 bases from J, with 11 bases between. Germline CDR1 reads SGHTA; CDR2 reads FQGNSA. The CDR3 consists of 15 residues. This CDR3 is CASSRDGFSNQPQHF. CDR3 DNA sequence: TGTGCCAGCAGCAGGGACGGATTTAGCAATCAGCCCCAGCATTTT.

The chain carries TRBV4-2 and TRBJ2-3; D may be TRBD2 (5 bases). Germline V lookup: CDR1 LGHNA, CDR2 YNFKEQ. The CDR3 sequence is 12 residues long. V gave up 3 bases and J gave up 8 bases, with 9 bases separating them. DNA for the CDR3: TGTGCCAGCAGCCAGAGCGGAGGTACGCAGTATTTT. As protein: CASSQSGGTQYF.